This T cell receptor (beta chain) was identified in a study of CD8 T cells in Susac syndrome. Study-wide points: When the CD4+ T cell repertoires of patients with Susac syndrome were examined, they did not show any clonal expansion.

On this clonotype itself: Its cognate antigen is unknown.

The CDR3 sequence is 15 residues long. V lost 4 bases and J 5 bases, leaving 17 bases between the germline ends. An input of about 0.45 to 1 ug of RNA was subjected to reverse transcription using random hexamers. TCRdb re-called the immunoSEQ multiplex PCR reads with MiXCR, one entry per CDR3 protein. The sample has about 150,000 distinct CDR3 sequences, roughly 95% seen once. This receptor was obtained from a human donor with Susac syndrome. Sequencing used CD4+ T cells from PBMCs. J is TRBJ2-5 and V is TRBV12-3 or TRBV12-4; D remains ambiguous. The CDR3 region is CASSYTGPPSETQYF. CDR3 DNA: TGTGCCAGCAGTTATACCGGGCCACCAAGCGAGACCCAGTACTTC.